This record looks at one T cell receptor (beta chain) sequence and its context. Its cognate antigen is unknown. Primers: 60 Vbeta forward and 13 Jbeta reverse. Measured with immunoSEQ multiplex PCR; TCRdb has only the in-frame clones, and not every one. The sample holds about 120,000 clones, more than 60% seen once. These data are taken from a study of cytomegalovirus exposure and HLA in healthy donors. Overall study results and limits: It was confirmed in vitro that a few of the CMV-associated chains were specific for CMV antigens. In an earlier analysis, in roughly 600 donors, most V segments appeared productive either ~87% or ~30% of the time. A later analysis linked about 17,000 TCR beta sequences to HLA alleles at 0.05 false discovery rate.

V was clipped by 0 bases and J by 3 bases, with 16 bases between them. Looked up from germline, CDR1 is MNHNS and CDR2 is SASEGT. The CDR3 totals 17 residues. The TCR originated in a man aged 40-49 years in good health and CMV-seropositive. Sequenced sample: PBMCs. This sequence joins TRBV6-1 and TRBJ2-3, with D unclear. The DNA of the CDR3 is TGTGCCAGCAGTGAAGCGACCCTGCGACTCGTAACAGATACGCAGTATTTT. Its protein is CASSEATLRLVTDTQYF.